This TCR beta chain derives from a study of technical replicates of blood from a few donors. CDR3 length equals 15 residues. Germline V lookup: CDR1 MDHEN, CDR2 SYDVKM. Trimming took 6 bases from V and 0 from J, leaving 12 bases between them. Sequencing was performed with immunoSEQ multiplex PCR; in TCRdb, only in-frame clones are kept and a portion is missing. The data show about 94,000 clones, 95% seen once. Sequenced sample: T cells isolated from PBMCs. The TCR originated in a human donor in good health. The chain couples TRBV28 to TRBJ1-3; perhaps TRBD1 as D (5 bases). As DNA, the CDR3 is TGTGCCAGCAGCTCCGACAGAAGCTCTGGAAACACCATATATTTT. Residues: CASSSDRSSGNTIYF.